The present TCR beta chain was sequenced within a study of CD8 T cells in Susac syndrome. CD8+ and CD4+ T cells from blood underwent TCR beta sequencing. Purification of the CD8+ and CD4+ T cells relied on negative isolation, and TEMRA cells underwent FACS enrichment. The CDR3 runs to 14 residues. The V end was cut by 2 bases, the J end by 0 bases, with 4 bases between. Germline V gene lookup returns CDR1 KGHSH and CDR2 LQKENI. With random hexamers, 0.5 to 1 ug RNA was reverse transcribed. Across 54 Vbeta and 13 Jbeta, TCR beta CDR3 was amplified with immunoSEQ multiplex PCR. TCRdb processed the immunoSEQ multiplex PCR reads anew with MiXCR; each CDR3 protein has one entry. This sample has about 160,000 distinct CDR3 sequences, with around 93% found just once.

This sequence joins TRBV18 and TRBJ1-4; no firm D call. This TCR was sampled from a human donor in good health. The sequenced sample was CD4+ T cells from PBMCs. The CDR3 DNA follows: TGTGCCAGCTCACCAAAGTCAACTAATGAAAAACTGTTTTTT. Translation: CASSPKSTNEKLFF.